This TCR beta chain stems from a study of blood T cell repertoires in COVID-19 (dated by TCRdb to the early 2020s). Describing the broader study: The collaborator samples originated in the United States, Italy and Spain and spanned the acute and convalescent phases of COVID-19. The material from the prospective study consisted of cDNA or gDNA derived from T cells, B-cell-depleted T cells, or PBMCs. Deeply sampled blood TCRbeta repertoires from subjects exposed to, actively infected with, or recovered from COVID-19 were included in the dataset. A freely available public database, intended as a resource for researchers studying the immune response to SARS-CoV-2, is where the repertoires were released. The samples were drawn from the first 160 participants of the ongoing ImmuneRACE study and from some 1,300 subjects provided by 6 global collaborators. Nearly every sample came with metadata listing a de-identified subject ID, COVID-19 status, age in years and sex. Where available, HLA class I and class II types were obtained from metadata supplied by the sample provider rather than from assay-based typing.

After removal of 4 bases from V and 1 base from J, the junction retains 8 bases not matched to a gene. CDR1 and CDR2 were assigned from the germline V gene as MGHRA and YSYEKL. The CDR3 goes from the cysteine to the phenylalanine over 18 residues. Only CDR3 DNA is held: 54 bases, read in frame from base 1. Comment on this clone: Its antigen remains undetermined. Per-base qualities were not stored, and no clone one base away is much larger.

The immunoSEQ Assay, a bias-controlled multiplex PCR, was used to amplify TCRbeta CDR3 regions from genomic DNA. The authors' pipeline ran thus. Nucleated cell counts per sample were estimated from amplification of reference gene primers within the assay. To quantify the absolute abundance of each unique TCRbeta CDR3 rearrangement, sequence reads were collapsed and filtered. Productive Simpson clonality was computed per sample as the square root of Simpson's diversity index over productive rearrangements. TCRdb limited this immuneACCESS table to in-frame rearrangements with V and J called. A share of clones is missing; checked studies link under half to unresolved V genes, and the rest is unexplained. V and J calls and clone size are copied from that table; D and trimming were computed from the DNA. Across this sample there are about 490,000 clones, with 70% to 90% seen only once. Roughly 3.2% of the sample is held by the ten biggest clonotypes.

Whole blood was collected in K2EDTA tubes by collaborating institutions according to the institutions' own protocols. For TCRbeta analysis, collaborators shipped samples in one of three forms: frozen whole blood, isolated PBMCs, or DNA extracted from either of those sample types. Overall study outcomes, separate from this receptor: Clinical and demographic metadata were provided uncurated, with the amount varying by source and participant.

The receptor was derived from a human donor in a cohort sampled during active COVID-19. Recombination linked TRBV4-1 to TRBJ2-5; TRBD2 aligns with 14 central bases. The sample consisted of peripheral blood. This receptor has the CDR3 CASSLMTSGRGSQETQYF. The DNA is as follows: TGCGCCAGCAGCCTGATGACTAGCGGGAGGGGATCCCAAGAGACCCAGTACTTC.